This is a list of T cell receptor beta chains from one sample in a study of T-cell memory formation after mild COVID-19. TCRdb re-called the 5' RACE reads with MiXCR, one entry per CDR3 protein. This sample has hundreds of thousands of distinct CDR3 sequences, with 13% to 15% found just once. Sequencing was done on a sample of PBMCs or a T cell subset sorted from them (not recorded which). The source is a man aged 18 to 29 who had mild COVID-19 (a few samples of this study predate the infection). Cell type and time point are not known. The CDR3 runs from the conserved cysteine through the conserved F or W. Each record gives: clone size, D gene, J gene, V gene, CDR3 protein, CDR3 DNA. A D gene is named only where the DNA matches it firmly. Size tells how often a clone was seen (once, few, many) or the class of an expanded clone, and some rows leave it out.

few | TRBD2 | TRBJ2-1 | TRBV20-1 | CSSRRVAGNNEQFF | TGCAGTTCTCGGAGGGTAGCGGGGAACAATGAGCAGTTCTTC
many | TRBD1 | TRBJ1-1 | TRBV20-1 | CSAAGTGGGEAFF | TGCAGTGCTGCCGGGACAGGGGGCGGTGAAGCTTTCTTT
NA | NA | TRBJ2-2 | TRBV28 | CASSSVTNTGELFF | TGTGCCAGCAGTTCCGTAACGAACACCGGGGAGCTGTTTTTT
NA | NA | TRBJ1-5 | TRBV19 | CASSPVGGGNQPQHF | TGTGCCAGTAGTCCCGTAGGGGGAGGCAATCAGCCCCAGCATTTT
many | TRBD1 | TRBJ2-5 | TRBV5-1 | CASSDPTGAVEETQYF | TGCGCCAGCAGCGACCCAACAGGGGCGGTAGAAGAGACCCAGTACTTC
NA | TRBD1 | TRBJ2-2 | TRBV20-1 | CSASSGQGSSNTGELFF | TGCAGTGCTAGCTCGGGACAGGGGTCCTCGAACACCGGGGAGCTGTTTTTT
NA | NA | TRBJ2-1 | TRBV20-1 | CSASTPPSYNEQFF | TGCAGTGCTTCGACTCCGCCCTCCTACAATGAGCAGTTCTTC
few | NA | TRBJ1-1 | TRBV7-2 | CASHRDKNTEAFF | TGTGCCAGTCACCGGGACAAGAACACTGAAGCTTTCTTT
few | TRBD1 | TRBJ1-5 | TRBV12-3/TRBV12-4 | CASSSRTGGYSNQPQHF | TGTGCCAGCAGTTCCCGGACAGGGGGCTATAGCAATCAGCCCCAGCATTTT
NA | TRBD2 | TRBJ2-3 | TRBV7-2 | CASSSRASGIDTQYF | TGTGCCAGCAGCTCACGGGCTAGCGGGATAGATACGCAGTATTTT
NA | TRBD1 | TRBJ2-3 | TRBV25-1 | CASSEYGTGALSSDTQYF | TGTGCCAGCAGTGAATATGGGACAGGGGCCCTCAGTAGCGATACGCAGTATTTT
few | NA | TRBJ2-1 | TRBV4-3 | CASSQERTSYNEQFF | TGCGCCAGCAGCCAAGAACGGACATCCTACAATGAGCAGTTCTTC
many | NA | TRBJ2-5 | TRBV7-2 | CASSPGVPRGTQYF | TGTGCCAGCAGCCCAGGGGTCCCTCGGGGGACCCAGTACTTC
NA | NA | TRBJ1-2 | TRBV9 | CASSVAQGRWHYGYTF | TGTGCCAGCAGCGTAGCCCAGGGGCGGTGGCACTATGGCTACACCTTC
NA | NA | TRBJ2-5 | TRBV5-4 | CASSPRTEETQYF | TGTGCCAGCAGCCCCCGGACAGAAGAGACCCAGTACTTC
NA | TRBD1 | TRBJ2-1 | TRBV7-9 | CASEGQSSYNEQFF | TGTGCCAGCGAGGGACAGTCCTCCTACAATGAGCAGTTCTTC
many | NA | TRBJ2-3 | TRBV7-3 | CASSLYGGRTDTQYF | TGTGCCAGCAGCTTATACGGGGGGCGCACAGATACGCAGTATTTT
NA | TRBD2 | TRBJ2-7 | TRBV9 | CASSESSGGAYEQYF | TGTGCCAGCAGCGAATCTAGCGGGGGGGCCTACGAGCAGTACTTC
NA | NA | TRBJ2-1 | TRBV5-1 | CASSLFGVIQNEQFF | TGCGCCAGCAGCTTGTTCGGCGTCATTCAAAATGAGCAGTTCTTC
NA | TRBD2 | TRBJ2-1 | TRBV10-2 | CASSALRAGGWTTPNEQFF | TGCGCCAGCAGTGCCCTTAGGGCGGGGGGGTGGACAACCCCCAATGAGCAGTTCTTC
few | NA | TRBJ2-1 | TRBV11-3 | CASSPRAEETNEQFF | TGTGCCAGCAGCCCTCGGGCGGAGGAAACCAATGAGCAGTTCTTC
many | NA | TRBJ1-3 | TRBV5-1 | CASSLNGDRSSGNTIYF | TGCGCCAGCAGCTTGAATGGGGATCGCAGCTCTGGAAACACCATATATTTT
NA | TRBD1 | TRBJ2-3 | TRBV6-4 | CASSDRVGGTDTKYF | TGTGCCAGCAGTGACCGGGTAGGGGGCACAGATACGAAGTATTTT
many | TRBD1 | TRBJ1-2 | TRBV6-5 | CASSYGTGGGYTF | TGTGCCAGCAGTTATGGGACAGGCGGTGGCTACACCTTC
few | NA | TRBJ1-1 | TRBV7-6 | CASSRGPGQDTEAFF | TGTGCCAGCAGTCGCGGGCCCGGGCAGGACACTGAAGCTTTCTTT
few | NA | TRBJ1-5 | TRBV4-3 | CASSQGVGGPQHF | TGCGCCAGCAGCCAAGGGGTGGGGGGCCCCCAGCATTTT
many | NA | TRBJ2-2 | TRBV12-3/TRBV12-4 | CASSFNRDPNTGELFF | TGTGCCAGCAGTTTTAACCGGGATCCTAACACCGGGGAGCTGTTTTTT
NA | TRBD1 | TRBJ1-6 | TRBV20-1 | CSARVRGHWNSPLHF | TGCAGTGCTAGAGTAAGGGGGCATTGGAATTCACCCCTCCACTTT
NA | NA | TRBJ2-3 | TRBV20-1 | CSARGATDTQYF | TGCAGTGCTCGGGGGGCCACAGATACGCAGTATTTT
few | NA | TRBJ1-1 | TRBV6-1 | CASSPPAQGFSEAFF | TGTGCCAGCAGTCCTCCCGCGCAGGGTTTCTCTGAAGCTTTCTTT
few | TRBD1 | TRBJ1-2 | TRBV18 | CASSLRQGAYPYGYTF | TGTGCCAGCTCACTCCGACAGGGGGCGTACCCGTATGGCTACACCTTC
few | TRBD1 | TRBJ2-7 | TRBV4-1 | CASSQDGTGRAYEQYF | TGCGCCAGCAGCCAAGATGGGACAGGTAGAGCCTACGAGCAGTACTTC
few | TRBD2 | TRBJ2-3 | TRBV20-1 | CSASGGGNTDTQYF | TGCAGTGCTAGCGGGGGGGGAAACACAGATACGCAGTATTTT
NA | NA | TRBJ2-1 | TRBV7-2 | CASSFAQYNEQFF | TGTGCCAGCAGCTTCGCGCAGTACAATGAGCAGTTCTTC
NA | NA | TRBJ1-3 | TRBV4-3 | CASSQDYSGNTIYF | TGCGCCAGCAGCCAAGACTACTCTGGAAACACCATATATTTT
many | NA | TRBJ2-3 | TRBV20-1 | CSARPPTTSTDTQYF | TGCAGTGCTCGACCCCCTACTACTAGCACAGATACGCAGTATTTT
many | NA | TRBJ2-4 | TRBV20-1 | CSARAQDTKNIQYF | TGCAGTGCTAGAGCTCAGGATACCAAAAACATTCAGTACTTC
few | NA | TRBJ1-5 | TRBV12-3/TRBV12-4 | CASSSSVNQPQHF | TGTGCCAGCAGTTCATCAGTGAATCAGCCCCAGCATTTT
few | TRBD2 | TRBJ2-1 | TRBV6-6 | CASRMTSGGEQFF | TGTGCCAGCAGGATGACTAGCGGGGGTGAGCAGTTCTTC
few | NA | TRBJ2-2 | TRBV4-1 | CASSQVTDDTGELFF | TGCGCCAGCAGCCAGGTGACAGATGACACCGGGGAGCTGTTTTTT
NA | NA | TRBJ1-5 | TRBV6-1 | CASSGDKLQPQHF | TGTGCCAGCAGTGGTGACAAGCTCCAGCCCCAGCATTTT